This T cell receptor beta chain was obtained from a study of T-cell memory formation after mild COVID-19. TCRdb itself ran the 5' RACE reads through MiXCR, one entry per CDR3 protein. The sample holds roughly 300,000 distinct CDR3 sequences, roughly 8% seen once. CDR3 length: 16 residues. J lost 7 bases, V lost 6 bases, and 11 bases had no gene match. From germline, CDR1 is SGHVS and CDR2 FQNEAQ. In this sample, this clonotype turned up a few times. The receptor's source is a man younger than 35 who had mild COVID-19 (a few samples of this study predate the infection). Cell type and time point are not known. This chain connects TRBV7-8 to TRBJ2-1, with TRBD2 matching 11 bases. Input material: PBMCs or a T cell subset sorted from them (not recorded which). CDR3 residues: CASRRLAGTGGNEQFF. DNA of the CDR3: TGTGCCAGCAGACGACTAGCGGGGACCGGGGGGAATGAGCAGTTCTTC.